This is a list of T cell receptor beta chains from one sample in a study of metastatic and nonmetastatic thyroid tumors. MiXCR was used by TCRdb to re-call the PCR reads. The table has 30,000 to 40,000 clones, approximately 15% seen once. The material sequenced was blood. These receptors were collected from a male donor with papillary thyroid cancer or a benign thyroid nodule (not recorded which). Some clones in this sample may be carry-over from other donors' samples. CDR3s include the opening cysteine and the closing phenylalanine or tryptophan. The D gene is left open where the match is weak. A clone size is listed for some rows: how often the clone was seen (once, few, many), or a class if it is expanded.

d_call j_call clone_size cdr3_length v_call cdr3_nt cdr3_aa
TRBD2 TRBJ2-1 many 16 TRBV12-3/TRBV12-4 TGTGCCAGCAGTAAGAGGGGGACTAGCGGTTACAATGAGCAGTTCTTC CASSKRGTSGYNEQFF
. TRBJ2-7 many 15 TRBV5-1 TGCGCCAGCAGCTTGGGCCCGGCTGGTCAGAGCGAGCAGTACTTC CASSLGPAGQSEQYF
. TRBJ1-2 many 14 TRBV19 TGTGCCAGTAGTTCCGGACAGTTGCCGTATGGCTACACCTTC CASSSGQLPYGYTF
. TRBJ1-2 many 13 TRBV5-1 TGCGCCAGCAGCTTCTCGGGGGTCGATGGCTACACCTTC CASSFSGVDGYTF
. TRBJ2-1 many 13 TRBV14 TGTGCCAGCAGCCAACAGTCTTGGAATGAGCAGTTCTTC CASSQQSWNEQFF
TRBD1 TRBJ1-2 . 13 TRBV27 TGTGCCAGCAGCAGACAGGGGGCGCATGGCTACACCTTC CASSRQGAHGYTF
. TRBJ1-5 many 16 TRBV5-6 TGTGCCAGCAGCCCGGGGGCAGGAGGGTCAAATCAGCCCCAGCATTTT CASSPGAGGSNQPQHF
TRBD2 TRBJ2-3 many 18 TRBV7-9 TGTGCCAGCAGCTTTCCGCCGGTGGGAGCGGGGAGGGCAGATACGCAGTATTTT CASSFPPVGAGRADTQYF
TRBD1 TRBJ2-5 many 12 TRBV29-1 TGCAGCGTGCGGACAGGGGGGGAGACCCAGTACTTC CSVRTGGETQYF
TRBD1 TRBJ2-7 few 14 TRBV10-3 TGTGCCATCAGTGGAGGGACAGGGGGCCTCGAGCAGTACTTC CAISGGTGGLEQYF
. TRBJ2-7 many 14 TRBV7-8 TGTGCCAGCAGCTTAGGAGGGGGGTCCTACGAGCAGTACTTC CASSLGGGSYEQYF
. TRBJ1-5 many 13 TRBV2 TGTGCCAGCGCTGGGTACGGCAATCAGCCCCAGCATTTT CASAGYGNQPQHF
TRBD1 TRBJ1-4 many 15 TRBV18 TGTGCCAGCTCACCACGACAGGGGGCGGTTGAAAAACTGTTTTTT CASSPRQGAVEKLFF
TRBD1 TRBJ2-7 many 15 TRBV20-1 TGCAGTGCTAGAGACCTGACAGGGGAACGCTACGAGCAGTACTTC CSARDLTGERYEQYF
TRBD1 TRBJ2-1 . 15 TRBV20-1 TGCAGTGCTAACAATCCCGGGACAGGGATAATTGAGCAGTTCTTC CSANNPGTGIIEQFF
TRBD2 TRBJ2-5 many 17 TRBV10-3 TGTGCCATCAGTGAGTCGTATCCGGAGATGGGGGGGGAGACCCAGTACTTC CAISESYPEMGGETQYF
TRBD1 TRBJ1-1 many 16 TRBV30 TGTGCCTGGAGTGAAGGACAGGGGACGATGAACACTGAAGCTTTCTTT CAWSEGQGTMNTEAFF
. TRBJ1-1 . 13 TRBV24-1 TGTGCCACCAGTTCTCCCGGGTACACTGAAGCTTTCTTT CATSSPGYTEAFF
. TRBJ2-1 many 12 TRBV12-3/TRBV12-4 TGTGCCAGCAGTTTAGGGGGCAATGAGCAGTTCTTC CASSLGGNEQFF
. TRBJ1-2 . 13 TRBV6-5 TGTGCCAGCAGTTCCTCGGGGGGAAGGGGCTACACCTTC CASSSSGGRGYTF
. TRBJ2-1 many 12 TRBV7-9 TGTGCCAGCAGCTTAGAGTCAAGCGAGCAGTTCTTC CASSLESSEQFF
. TRBJ2-5 many 13 TRBV7-2 TGTGCCAGCAGCTTCCAGCTTCAAGAGACCCAGTACTTC CASSFQLQETQYF
TRBD2 TRBJ2-3 few 20 TRBV7-1 TGTGCCAGCAGCTCGAGGACGGGGGGACTAGCGGGAGATGGCACAGATACGCAGTATTTT CASSSRTGGLAGDGTDTQYF
TRBD1 TRBJ2-7 many 13 TRBV7-2 TGTGCCAGCAGCTTGGGACAGTGGTCCGAGCAGTACTTC CASSLGQWSEQYF
. TRBJ2-7 . 12 TRBV30 TGTGCCTGGAGTGAATTTGATATCGAGCAGTACTTC CAWSEFDIEQYF
. TRBJ2-2 many 13 TRBV19 TGTGCCAGTAGGAATGTGGGCACCGGGGAGCTGTTTTTT CASRNVGTGELFF
TRBD2 TRBJ2-3 many 15 TRBV3-1 TGTGCCAGCAGCCAAAGCGGGAGGCCCGGGAATACGCAGTATTTT CASSQSGRPGNTQYF
. TRBJ2-2 . 13 TRBV7-9 TGTGCCAGCAGCTTAGAGGGAACCGGGGAGCTGTTTTTT CASSLEGTGELFF
TRBD2 TRBJ2-1 many 14 TRBV20-1 TGCAGTGCCCCGAGGCTAGCGGGAGGGATTGAGCAGTTCTTC CSAPRLAGGIEQFF
TRBD1 TRBJ2-2 . 17 TRBV3-1 TGTGCCAGCAGCTCTGAGTTGGACAGGGAGAACACCGGGGAGCTGTTTTTT CASSSELDRENTGELFF
TRBD1 TRBJ1-2 . 13 TRBV6-2/TRBV6-3 TGTGGCAGCAGCTCCCAGGGGGATCCTGGCTACACCTTC CGSSSQGDPGYTF
. TRBJ2-3 many 13 TRBV19 TGTGCCAGTAGTACGGACGGCACAGATACGCAGTATTTT CASSTDGTDTQYF
TRBD1 TRBJ2-7 few 14 TRBV6-1 TGTGCCAGCAGTCTCAGGGACAGCGATTACGAGCAGTACTTC CASSLRDSDYEQYF
TRBD1 TRBJ2-2 . 15 TRBV7-9 TGTGCCAGCAGCGGACAGACAGGGGGTCCCGGGGAGCTGTTTTTT CASSGQTGGPGELFF
. TRBJ2-7 many 12 TRBV25-1 TGTGCCAGCAGTCACCTCTCCTACGAGCAGTACTTC CASSHLSYEQYF
TRBD2 TRBJ2-1 many 16 TRBV7-2 TGTGCCAGCAGCCCTAGACGGGGGAGGGCCTACAATGAGCAGTTCTTC CASSPRRGRAYNEQFF
. TRBJ2-1 many 10 TRBV20-1 TGCAGTGCTAGCGAGGGCAAGCAGTTCTTC CSASEGKQFF
TRBD1 TRBJ2-1 many 15 TRBV7-2 TGTGCCAGCAGCTTAGCTGGACAGGGGATCAATGAGCAGTTCTTC CASSLAGQGINEQFF
TRBD1 TRBJ2-7 few 15 TRBV6-2/TRBV6-3 TGTGCCAACAGCCGGCAGGGGGCGCCTACCTACGAGCAGTACTTC CANSRQGAPTYEQYF
. TRBJ1-1 many 14 TRBV7-2 TGTGCCAGCAGCCCCTACGGTTTTAGGTCGGAAGCTTTCTTT CASSPYGFRSEAFF